Below are 17 T cell receptor beta chains sequenced from a single sample in a study of technical replicates of blood from four donors. Repertoires were generated with immunoSEQ multiplex PCR, while TCRdb's copy carries only in-frame clones and drops some. The sample lists about 59,000 clones, approximately 92% occurring once. Sequences were obtained from PBMCs. Receptor source: a human donor in good health. Some clones in this sample may be carry-over from other donors' samples.

This chain connects TRBV7-9 to TRBJ1-2; D gene unclear. CDR3 length equals 11 residues. Germline loops: CDR1 SEHNR, CDR2 FQNEAQ (reference sequence). The V gene lost 2 bases and the J gene lost 6 bases, with 4 bases spanning the gap. CDR3 sequence reads: CASSLSDGYTF. CDR3 in DNA: TGTGCCAGCAGCTTATCTGATGGCTACACCTTC.

The chain couples TRBV10-2 to TRBJ2-2; maybe TRBD2 (5 bases). The germline V and J ends were trimmed by 6 bases and 2 bases, with 16 bases remaining between them. CDR1 and CDR2 from the germline V gene are WSHSY and SAAADI. This CDR3 has 16 residues. The CDR3, as DNA: TGCGCCAGCAGACCCGCGGAAACTAGAAACACCGGGGAGCTGTTTTTT. Its translation: CASRPAETRNTGELFF.

The V call is TRBV9, the J call TRBJ2-7, with TRBD2 as a possible D gene (6 bases). CDR1 is SGDLS and CDR2 is YYNGEE in the germline V gene. This CDR3 contains 15 residues. Trimming cost V 0 bases and J 2 bases, with 12 bases left between them. The CDR3 region has the DNA TGTGCCAGCAGCGTAGGGGTTAGCGGTACCTACGAGCAGTACTTC. Its protein product is CASSVGVSGTYEQYF.

In its sample, this clone was seen once. J is TRBJ1-5 and V is TRBV4-1, with 8 bases aligning to TRBD1. The CDR3 has 15 amino acids. Germline values: CDR1 MGHRA, CDR2 YSYEKL. Germline trimming cut 3 bases from V and 4 bases from J; bases unmatched to any gene: 5. The DNA of the CDR3 is TGCGCCAGCAGCCAGTCGGACAGGGCGAATCAGCCCCAGCATTTT. This translates into CASSQSDRANQPQHF.

The V and J genes are TRBV6-6 and TRBJ2-1; 7 bases are shared with TRBD2. The length of the CDR3 is 13 residues. Germline values: CDR1 MNHNY, CDR2 SVGAGI (reference sequence). V dropped 6 bases and J dropped 10; count of bases not matched to a gene: 9. Here the CDR3 reads CASSLFGLVEQFF. CDR3 sequence (DNA): TGTGCCAGCAGCCTTTTCGGACTAGTGGAGCAGTTCTTC.

V and J are TRBV9 and TRBJ2-7, with TRBD2 identical over 10 bases. The length of the CDR3 is 16 residues. V gave up 4 bases and J gave up 3 bases; unmatched junction bases: 10. Germline CDR1 is SGDLS and CDR2 is YYNGEE. CDR3 residues: CASSPEREGPRYEQYF. The CDR3, as DNA: TGTGCCAGCAGCCCAGAGCGGGAGGGTCCCCGCTACGAGCAGTACTTC.

This clone was observed once. The chain recombines TRBV5-4 with TRBJ2-7; 12 nucleotides match TRBD2. Germline CDR1 SGHNT, CDR2 YYREEE (reference sequence). With 0 bases clipped from V and 11 bases from J, the junction kept 15 bases outside the gene matches. The CDR3 has 17 residues. CDR3 bases: TGTGCCAGCAGCTTGGCCAATCCCGGGACTAGCGGGCCACCGAAGTACTTC. Its translation: CASSLANPGTSGPPKYF.

CDR3 nucleotides: TGTGCCAGCAGCACGAGCCCCCTCTCGAATGAGCAGTTCTTC. It yields the protein CASSTSPLSNEQFF. This rearrangement joins TRBV9 to TRBJ2-1; D is ambiguous. The CDR3 totals 14 residues. V lost 4 bases, J lost 7 bases, and 15 bases lay in between. The V gene's germline CDR1 is SGDLS and CDR2 YYNGEE.

As concerns this clone: The sample has other DNA sequences that encode this CDR3 too. The rearrangement links TRBV27 to TRBJ1-6, with D unclear. Per germline, CDR1 MNHEY and CDR2 SMNVEV (reference sequence). The CDR3 spans 14 residues. Trimming removed 5 bases at V and 5 bases at J, with 10 bases between. This chain's CDR3 is CASSLEGNNSPLHF. CDR3 sequence (DNA): TGTGCCAGCAGTCTTGAGGGAAATAATTCACCCCTCCACTTT.

V and J are TRBV2 and TRBJ2-2; TRBD2 matches at 8 bases. The CDR3 is made up of 15 amino acids. Germline V gene data show CDR1 as SNHLY and CDR2 as FYNNEI. V trimming: 6 bases; J trimming: 6 bases; junction bases outside the gene matches: 9. CDR3 DNA sequence: TGTGCCAGCAGCCTCCTCGGGGGGGGCGCCGGGGAGCTGTTTTTT. Translation gives CASSLLGGGAGELFF.

V is TRBV2 and J is TRBJ1-5; unclear D gene. CDR1 and CDR2 from the germline V gene are SNHLY and FYNNEI. The CDR3 covers 17 residues. Trimming stripped 4 bases from V and 0 bases from J, with 16 bases between. The CDR3 DNA follows: TGTGCCAGCAGTGTGGGCAGCAGAGGGAATAGCAATCAGCCCCAGCATTTT. As protein: CASSVGSRGNSNQPQHF.

The chain couples TRBV4-1 to TRBJ2-7, with D maybe TRBD1 (6 bases). V shed 1 base and J shed 4 bases, with 11 bases lying between them. Looked up from germline, CDR1 is MGHRA and CDR2 is YSYEKL. The CDR3 extends over 14 amino acids. DNA for the CDR3: TGCGCCAGCAGCCAAGGGACAGCACCTTACGAGCAGTACTTC. Translating gives CASSQGTAPYEQYF.

The chain links TRBV5-5 to TRBJ2-7; D gene uncertain. V lost 4 bases to trimming and J lost 6 bases, with 11 bases between them. There are 12 residues in the CDR3. CDR1 SGHKS and CDR2 YYEKEE come from the germline V gene (reference sequence). In DNA form, the CDR3 reads TGTGCCAGCAGCCTCAGTGAGCGCGAGCAGTACTTC. It yields the protein CASSLSEREQYF.

The chain is built from TRBV6-1 and TRBJ1-5; weak D call: TRBD1 (6 bases). CDR1 is MNHNS, CDR2 SASEGT, per germline. This CDR3 contains 13 residues. V lost 4 bases and J lost 6, with 10 bases in between. CDR3 residues: CASSVGATQPQHF. CDR3 nucleotides: TGTGCCAGCAGTGTGGGGGCAACTCAGCCCCAGCATTTT.

The chain combines TRBV30 with TRBJ1-2; possible D gene TRBD1, 5 bases. Germline loops: CDR1 GTSNPN, CDR2 SVGIG (reference sequence). The CDR3 loop spans 13 amino acids. V was shortened by 5 bases and J by 2 bases, with 12 bases between the two germline ends. The DNA of the CDR3 is TGTGCCTGGGGGCCCGGGGGGAACTATGGCTACACCTTC. Amino acid sequence: CAWGPGGNYGYTF.

This chain links TRBV18 with TRBJ2-3, with 12 bases that match TRBD2. V trimming: 6 bases; J trimming: 5 bases; junction bases outside the gene matches: 6. This CDR3 is built from 15 residues. From germline, CDR1 is KGHSH and CDR2 LQKENI. CDR3 sequence: CASSTGLAGLDTQYF. The DNA of the CDR3 is TGTGCCAGCTCCACAGGACTAGCGGGACTAGATACGCAGTATTTT.

This clone was found a few times. The V and J genes are TRBV5-4 and TRBJ2-3; D is perhaps TRBD1 (5 bases). The ends were cut back, 1 base at V and 8 bases at J, with 11 bases in the middle. CDR3 length: 13 residues. Looked up from germline, CDR1 is SGHNT and CDR2 is YYREEE (reference sequence). The CDR3: CASSLNRQTTQYF. The CDR3 DNA reads TGTGCCAGCAGCTTGAATAGACAGACTACGCAGTATTTT.